These 10 T cell receptor beta chains came from one sample sequenced in a study of control samples from healthy donors and cancer patients. Only in-frame clones appear in the TCRdb table, and some are missing; sequencing was by immunoSEQ multiplex PCR. The sample shows about 60,000 clones, around nine tenths of them seen only once. The sample consisted of PBMCs. Every receptor here comes from a woman in her forties or fifties with colorectal cancer.

The rearrangement uses TRBV27 and TRBJ1-5; D is unresolved. CDR3 length: 14 residues. Trimming took off 4 bases at V and 2 bases at J, with 9 bases between the two ends. Germline assignment: CDR1 MNHEY and CDR2 SMNVEV (reference sequence). The CDR3 region has the DNA TGTGCCAGCAGTTCCGGGTGGGGCAATCAGCCCCAGCATTTT. Its protein is CASSSGWGNQPQHF.

The chain carries TRBV7-6 and TRBJ2-5; a weak D match, TRBD1 (5 bases). The CDR3 length is 16 residues. From germline, CDR1 is SGHVS and CDR2 FNYEAQ. The V end was cut by 1 base, the J end by 2 bases, with 14 bases between. CDR3 in DNA: TGTGCCAGCAGCTTAGACCACGACAGCTTTCAAGAGACCCAGTACTTC. Protein: CASSLDHDSFQETQYF.

The V call is TRBV9, the J call TRBJ1-3; D gene uncertain. CDR3 length equals 14 residues. Germline lookup yields CDR1 SGDLS and CDR2 YYNGEE. Deletions cut 3 bases from V and 4 bases from J, with 11 bases between. The CDR3 region has the DNA TGTGCCAGCAGCGCCCGTCACCAGGGAAACACCATATATTTT. It codes for CASSARHQGNTIYF. The complete variable domain, with remaining parts taken from reference TRBV9 and TRBJ1-3, reads DSGVTQTPKHLITATGQRVTLRCSPRSGDLSVYWYQQSLDQGLQFLIQYYNGEERAKGNILERFSAQQFPDLHSELNLSSLELGDSALYFCASSARHQGNTIYFGEGSWLTVV.

The genes are TRBV5-1 and TRBJ1-1, with D possibly being TRBD1 (6 bases). CDR1 is SGHRS and CDR2 is YFSETQ in the germline V gene. The CDR3 consists of 13 residues. V was trimmed by 0 bases and J by 4 bases, leaving 7 bases between them. In DNA, the CDR3 is TGCGCCAGCAGCTTGGGACAGGTCACTGAAGCTTTCTTT. As protein: CASSLGQVTEAFF.

V is TRBV5-1 and J is TRBJ1-1, with unresolved D. CDR1 is SGHRS, CDR2 YFSETQ, per germline. The V gene lost 7 bases and the J gene lost 4 bases, with 17 bases spanning the gap. The CDR3 has 14 amino acids. DNA of the CDR3: TGCGCCAGCCGCGGGCTGTCAGCGGGCACTGAAGCTTTCTTT. As protein: CASRGLSAGTEAFF. The whole variable domain, filled in from reference TRBV5-1 and TRBJ1-1, reads KAGVTQTPRYLIKTRGQQVTLSCSPISGHRSVSWYQQTPGQGLQFLFEYFSETQRNKGNFPGRFSGRQFSNSRSEMNVSTLELGDSALYLCASRGLSAGTEAFFGQGTRLTVV.

The chain combines TRBV19 with TRBJ1-1, with 9 bases aligning to TRBD1. Losses at the gene ends were 10 bases for V and 6 bases for J; bases not matched to a gene: 15. Germline CDR1 reads LNHDA; CDR2 reads SQIVND (reference sequence). This CDR3 is built from 15 residues. CDR3 sequence reads: CATKRGGQGRPEAFF. CDR3 nucleotides: TGTGCCACGAAGCGGGGGGGACAGGGTAGGCCTGAAGCTTTCTTT.

The chain has TRBV6-1 and TRBJ2-5; D is possibly TRBD1 (6 bases). Trimming shortened V by 2 bases and J by 2 bases, and 15 bases separated the two germline ends. CDR1 MNHNS and CDR2 SASEGT come from the germline V gene. The CDR3 covers 16 residues. CDR3 sequence reads: CASSESVGTFQETQYF. In DNA form, the CDR3 reads TGTGCCAGCAGTGAATCGGTCGGGACATTTCAAGAGACCCAGTACTTC.

The CDR3 nucleotides are TGTGCCAGCAGCTTAGATGCCCGACAGGGCCAGTTCTTC. Its translation: CASSLDARQGQFF. The rearrangement uses TRBV7-9 and TRBJ2-1; 7 bases line up with TRBD1. There are 13 residues in the CDR3. The germline gives CDR1 SEHNR, CDR2 FQNEAQ (reference sequence). J lost 13 bases, V lost 1 base, and 7 bases had no gene match.

The genes are TRBV9 and TRBJ2-3, with D perhaps TRBD2 (6 bases). V lost 3 bases to trimming and J lost 0 bases, with 14 bases between them. CDR3 size: 16 residues. Looked up from germline, CDR1 is SGDLS and CDR2 is YYNGEE. The CDR3 bases are TGTGCCAGCAGCGATTTCCGGGGGTCTAGCACAGATACGCAGTATTTT. This gives the protein CASSDFRGSSTDTQYF.

The V call is TRBV11-3, the J call TRBJ2-1; TRBD1 matches 8 bases. This CDR3 has 14 residues. V dropped 5 bases and J dropped 8; count of bases not matched to a gene: 8. Germline CDR1 SGHNT, CDR2 YENEEA. CDR3 sequence: CASSPGQGYDEQFF. Here the CDR3 DNA reads TGTGCCAGCAGCCCTGGACAGGGTTACGATGAGCAGTTCTTC.